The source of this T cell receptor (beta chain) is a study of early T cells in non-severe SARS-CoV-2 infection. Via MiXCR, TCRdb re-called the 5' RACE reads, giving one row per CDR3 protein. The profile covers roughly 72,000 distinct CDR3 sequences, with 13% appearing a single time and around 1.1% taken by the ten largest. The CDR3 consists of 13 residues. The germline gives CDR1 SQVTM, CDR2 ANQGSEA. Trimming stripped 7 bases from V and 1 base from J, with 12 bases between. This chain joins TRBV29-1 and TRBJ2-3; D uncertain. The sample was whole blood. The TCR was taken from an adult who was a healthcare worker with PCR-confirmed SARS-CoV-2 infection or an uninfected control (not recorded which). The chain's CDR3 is CSGLTGGTDTQYF. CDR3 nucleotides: TGCAGCGGACTGACTGGGGGCACAGATACGCAGTATTTT.